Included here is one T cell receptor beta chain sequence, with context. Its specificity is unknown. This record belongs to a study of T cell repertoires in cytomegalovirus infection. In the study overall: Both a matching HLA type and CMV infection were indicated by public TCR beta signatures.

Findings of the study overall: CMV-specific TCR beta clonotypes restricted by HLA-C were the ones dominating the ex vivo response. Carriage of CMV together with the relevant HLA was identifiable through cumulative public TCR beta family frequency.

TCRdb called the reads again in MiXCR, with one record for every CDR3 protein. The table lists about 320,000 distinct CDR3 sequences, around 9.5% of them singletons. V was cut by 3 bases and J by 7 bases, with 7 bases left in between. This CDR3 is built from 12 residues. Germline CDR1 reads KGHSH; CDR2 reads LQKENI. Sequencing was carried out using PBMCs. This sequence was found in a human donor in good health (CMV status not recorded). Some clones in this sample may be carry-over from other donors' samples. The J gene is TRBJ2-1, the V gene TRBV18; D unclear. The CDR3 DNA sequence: TGTGCCAGCTCACCCGGATTAAATGAGCAGTTCTTC. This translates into CASSPGLNEQFF. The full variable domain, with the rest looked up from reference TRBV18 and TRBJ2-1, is NAGVMQNPRHLVRRRGQEARLRCSPMKGHSHVYWYRQLPEEGLKFMVYLQKENIIDESGMPKERFSAEFPKEGPSILRIQQVVRGDSAAYFCASSPGLNEQFFGPGTRLTVL.